This TCR beta chain was documented in a study of T cell clones after liver transplantation. Study as a whole: Third-party-reactive TCRbeta sequences from pre-transplant mixed lymphocyte reactions served as antigen-independent comparators. Study results and caveats: Graft donor-reactive T cells possibly entered the graft instead of undergoing deletion. The donor-reactive repertoire was only partly measurable in a couple of subjects, lacking donor cells. Compared with third party-reactive sequences, donor-reactive ones declined more, independent of withdrawal success.

Details on this clone: Antigen unknown.

Some clones are missing from TCRdb's copy, which holds only in-frame ones; the method was immunoSEQ multiplex PCR. The table lists more than 100,000 clones, around 80% of them singletons. CDR3 length equals 13 residues. The V gene lost 1 base and the J gene lost 7 bases, with 7 bases spanning the gap. The V gene's germline CDR1 is MDHEN and CDR2 SYDVKM. This chain uses TRBV28 with TRBJ2-2; D not certain. The sequencing used CD4+ T cells from blood, collected around 49 months after liver transplant. The TCR was taken from a human patient who received a liver transplant. Some T cells may be transferred from the graft donor. The CDR3 DNA follows: TGTGCCAGCAGTTTATACGGTAGCGGGGAGCTGTTTTTT. Amino acids: CASSLYGSGELFF.